This T cell receptor (beta chain) was identified in a study of T cell changes during pregnancy in multiple sclerosis. After removal of 5 bases from V and 7 bases from J, the junction contained 8 bases not matched to a gene. CDR3 length equals 15 residues. Germline assignment: CDR1 LNHDA and CDR2 SQIVND (reference sequence). Using immunoSEQ multiplex PCR, the repertoire was profiled, and TCRdb retains in-frame clones only, with some absent. The sample records about 40,000 clones, approximately 90% being singletons. The input for sequencing was CD4+ T cells from peripheral blood mononuclear cells, taken before pregnancy. V and J are TRBV19 and TRBJ1-5; 10 positions agree with TRBD1. The sequence derives from a female donor with multiple sclerosis, enrolled in a pregnancy study. The CDR3 DNA sequence: TGTGCCAGTAGTTTCAGACAGGGGGCGGGACAGCCCCAGCATTTT. Translating gives CASSFRQGAGQPQHF.